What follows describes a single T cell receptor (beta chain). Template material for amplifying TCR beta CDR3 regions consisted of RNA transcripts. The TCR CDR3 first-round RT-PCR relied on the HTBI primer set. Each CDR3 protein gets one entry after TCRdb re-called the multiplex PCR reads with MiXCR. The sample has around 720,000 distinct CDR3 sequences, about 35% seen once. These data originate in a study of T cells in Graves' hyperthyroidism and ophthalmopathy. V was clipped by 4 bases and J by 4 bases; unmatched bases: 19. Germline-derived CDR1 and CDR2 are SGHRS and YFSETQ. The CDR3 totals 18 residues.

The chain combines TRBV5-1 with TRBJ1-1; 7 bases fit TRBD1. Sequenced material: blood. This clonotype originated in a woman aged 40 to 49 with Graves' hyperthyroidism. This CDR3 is CASSQRQGGRFLFTEAFF. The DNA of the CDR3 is TGCGCCAGCAGCCAACGACAGGGTGGACGGTTCCTATTCACTGAAGCTTTCTTT.